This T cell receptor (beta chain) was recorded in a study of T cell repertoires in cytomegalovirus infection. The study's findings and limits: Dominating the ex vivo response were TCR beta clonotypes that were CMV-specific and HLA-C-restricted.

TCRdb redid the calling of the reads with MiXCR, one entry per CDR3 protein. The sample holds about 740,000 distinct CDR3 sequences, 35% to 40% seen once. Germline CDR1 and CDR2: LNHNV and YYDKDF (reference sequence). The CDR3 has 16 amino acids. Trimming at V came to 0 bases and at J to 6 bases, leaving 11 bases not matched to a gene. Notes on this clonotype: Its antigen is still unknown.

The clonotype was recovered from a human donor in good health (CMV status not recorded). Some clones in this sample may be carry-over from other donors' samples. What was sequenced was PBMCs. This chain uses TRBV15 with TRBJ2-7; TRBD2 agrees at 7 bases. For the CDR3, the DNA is TGTGCCACCAGCAGAGATTATACTAGCGACCGAGGCGAGCAGTACTTC. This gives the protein CATSRDYTSDRGEQYF.